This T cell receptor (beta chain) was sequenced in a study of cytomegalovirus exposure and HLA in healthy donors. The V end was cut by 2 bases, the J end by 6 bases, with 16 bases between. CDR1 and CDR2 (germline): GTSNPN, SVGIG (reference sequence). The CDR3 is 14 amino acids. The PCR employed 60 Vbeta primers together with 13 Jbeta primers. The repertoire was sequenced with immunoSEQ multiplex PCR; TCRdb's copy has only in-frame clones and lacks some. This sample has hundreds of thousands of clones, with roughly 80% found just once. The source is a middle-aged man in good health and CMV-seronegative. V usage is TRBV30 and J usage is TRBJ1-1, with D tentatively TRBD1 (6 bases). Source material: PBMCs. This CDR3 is CAWSQEGGRAEAFF. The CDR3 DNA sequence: TGTGCCTGGAGTCAAGAAGGGGGGAGGGCTGAAGCTTTCTTT.